Shown below are 20 T cell receptor beta chains from a single sample sequenced in a study of blood T cell repertoires in COVID-19. The assay was immunoSEQ multiplex PCR, and TCRdb's table has in-frame clones only and misses some. The table records around 300,000 clones, around 90% of them present only once. Sequences were obtained from peripheral blood. These receptors all come from a woman aged 40 to 50 who had recovered from COVID-19.

The chain uses TRBV28 and TRBJ2-7, with TRBD1 identical over 8 bases. V shed 5 bases and J 5 bases; nucleotides not matched to a gene: 5. Germline CDR1 MDHEN, CDR2 SYDVKM. The CDR3 is 13 amino acids. For the CDR3, the DNA is TGTGCCAGCAGTCCCCAGGACAGGGACGAGCAGTACTTC. It is translated as CASSPQDRDEQYF.

The table lists this clone with a count of one. The chain uses TRBV19 and TRBJ2-7; perhaps TRBD2 as D (5 bases). CDR1 and CDR2 from the germline V gene are LNHDA and SQIVND (reference sequence). The CDR3 extends over 18 amino acids. With 3 bases removed from V and 2 bases from J, the gap between germline ends came to 23 bases. The chain's CDR3 is CASSIQISEYASPYEQYF. The CDR3 nucleotides read TGTGCCAGTAGTATTCAGATTAGCGAGTACGCCAGCCCCTACGAGCAGTACTTC.

The chain carries TRBV19 and TRBJ2-3; possible D gene TRBD2, 6 bases. The CDR3 is made up of 13 amino acids. Looked up from germline, CDR1 is LNHDA and CDR2 is SQIVND (reference sequence). The V end lost 7 bases, the J end lost 2 bases, and 10 bases lay between the germline ends. The CDR3 nucleotides read TGTGCCAGTAACCGGGGGAACACAGATACGCAGTATTTT. This encodes CASNRGNTDTQYF.

The CDR3 sequence is CASSSRDRGSTGELFF. The CDR3, as DNA: TGTGCCAGCAGCAGCCGGGACAGGGGTTCTACCGGGGAGCTGTTTTTT. The chain joins TRBV7-9 to TRBJ2-2, with 10 nucleotides matching TRBD1. The ends lost 5 bases at V and 5 bases at J; junction bases unmatched: 8. The germline V gene encodes CDR1 SEHNR and CDR2 FQNEAQ (reference sequence). The CDR3 contains 16 residues.

The V call is TRBV11-3, the J call TRBJ2-5; D may be TRBD2 (5 bases). The germline gives CDR1 SGHNT, CDR2 YENEEA. The CDR3 extends over 15 amino acids. Trimming cost V 0 bases and J 5 bases, with 13 bases left between them. The CDR3 loop is CASSLDQRVGETQYF. In nucleotides, the CDR3 is TGTGCCAGCAGCTTAGATCAGAGGGTAGGGGAGACCCAGTACTTC.

This chain joins TRBV7-9 and TRBJ1-1, with D possibly being TRBD1 (6 bases). V was pared by 5 bases and J by 7 bases, with 17 bases between. This CDR3 is built from 14 residues. In germline, CDR1 is SEHNR, CDR2 FQNEAQ (reference sequence). CDR3 region: CASSRDGGQNEAFF. CDR3 DNA: TGTGCCAGCAGCCGGGACGGGGGGCAGAATGAAGCTTTCTTT.

This chain uses TRBV12-3 or TRBV12-4 with TRBJ2-1; D gene unclear. V was trimmed by 3 bases and J by 7 bases, leaving 7 bases between them. The CDR3 extends over 12 amino acids. In nucleotides, the CDR3 is TGTGCCAGCAGTTTTCAAATGAATGAGCAGTTCTTC. Amino acid sequence: CASSFQMNEQFF.

CDR3 DNA: TGCGCCAGCAGCCAGGGACAGGGGGGTGAAAAACTGTTTTTT. Encoded protein: CASSQGQGGEKLFF. The chain joins TRBV5-1 to TRBJ1-4; TRBD1 agrees at 11 bases. Trimming removed 4 bases from V and 7 bases from J; junction bases left unmatched: 3. Per germline, CDR1 SGHRS and CDR2 YFSETQ. This CDR3 region has 14 residues.

The rearrangement joins TRBV7-9 to TRBJ2-3, with D possibly matching TRBD1 (7 bases). This CDR3 is 17 amino acids long. Germline V lookup: CDR1 SEHNR, CDR2 FQNEAQ (reference sequence). V lost 5 bases, J lost 2 bases, and 20 bases lay in between. CDR3 sequence (DNA): TGTGCCAGCAGCCGAGAAGGAGGGACAGCCAACACAGATACGCAGTATTTT. Translated: CASSREGGTANTDTQYF. Drawing the rest from reference TRBV7-9 and TRBJ2-3, the complete variable domain is DTGVSQNPRHKITKRGQNVTFRCDPISEHNRLYWYRQTLGQGPEFLTYFQNEAQLEKSRLLSDRFSAERPKGSFSTLEIQRTEQGDSAMYLCASSREGGTANTDTQYFGPGTRLTVL.

The V call is TRBV5-8, the J call TRBJ1-4; D is unclear. Germline CDR1 and CDR2: SGHTS and YDEGEE. The V end was cut by 2 bases, the J end by 8 bases, with 4 bases between. This CDR3 is 11 amino acids long. CDR3 loop: CASSLEEKLFF. The CDR3 nucleotides read TGTGCCAGCAGCTTAGAGGAAAAACTGTTTTTT.

The chain combines TRBV6-5 with TRBJ1-1; D is undetermined. The germline V gene encodes CDR1 MNHEY and CDR2 SVGAGI. Deletions cut 5 bases from V and 0 bases from J, with 10 bases between. The CDR3 extends over 14 amino acids. The CDR3 region is CASSRSTLNTEAFF. In DNA form, the CDR3 reads TGTGCCAGCAGTAGGTCGACACTGAACACTGAAGCTTTCTTT.

V gene TRBV6-1 combines with J gene TRBJ1-5; unclear D gene. The CDR3 is 15 amino acids. Deletions cut 3 bases from V and 0 bases from J, with 9 bases between. Germline CDR1 is MNHNS and CDR2 is SASEGT. CDR3 bases: TGTGCCAGCAGTGATAGGCGGAATAGCAATCAGCCCCAGCATTTT. Protein sequence: CASSDRRNSNQPQHF.

This chain uses TRBV6-1 with TRBJ2-2, with TRBD1 identical over 9 bases. V lost 2 bases, J lost 6 bases, and 4 bases stayed unmatched. The V gene's germline CDR1 is MNHNS and CDR2 SASEGT. The CDR3 totals 15 residues. In DNA, the CDR3 is TGTGCCAGCAGTGAAATCCGGACAGGGGCCGGGGAGCTGTTTTTT. Translated, it gives CASSEIRTGAGELFF.

The DNA of the CDR3 is TGTGCCAGTAGTATAGGCCCCGGACAGGGGTCGGAGACCCAGTACTTC. As protein: CASSIGPGQGSETQYF. This chain joins TRBV19 and TRBJ2-5; 9 nucleotides align to TRBD1. The CDR3 is 16 residues long. Germline lookup yields CDR1 LNHDA and CDR2 SQIVND (reference sequence). Trimming removed 1 base from V and 5 bases from J; junction bases left unmatched: 8.

The V and J genes are TRBV19 and TRBJ1-5; D might be TRBD1 (6 bases). Per the germline V gene, CDR1 is LNHDA and CDR2 is SQIVND (reference sequence). This CDR3 spans 14 amino acids. Trimming left V 6 bases short and J 7 bases short, with 16 bases between. The chain's CDR3 is CASRTDRGAQPQHF. The CDR3 DNA reads TGTGCCAGTAGGACCGATCGGGGGGCCCAGCCCCAGCATTTT.

The chain employs TRBV14 and TRBJ1-1, with a possible D match to TRBD1 (5 bases). CDR3 length equals 13 residues. Germline V gene data show CDR1 as SGHDN and CDR2 as FVKESK. V lost 4 bases and J lost 0, with 6 bases in between. CDR3 bases: TGTGCCAGCAGCCCGACAGTGAACACTGAAGCTTTCTTT. It yields the protein CASSPTVNTEAFF. Combining the CDR3 with reference TRBV14 and TRBJ1-1 gives the whole variable domain EAGVTQFPSHSVIEKGQTVTLRCDPISGHDNLYWYRRVMGKEIKFLLHFVKESKQDESGMPNNRFLAERTGGTYSTLKVQPAELEDSGVYFCASSPTVNTEAFFGQGTRLTVV.

This sequence joins TRBV19 and TRBJ2-2, with 7 bases aligning to TRBD2. The CDR3 totals 15 residues. The V gene's germline CDR1 is LNHDA and CDR2 SQIVND (reference sequence). J lost 5 bases, V lost 4 bases, and 7 bases had no gene match. This chain's CDR3 is CASSKRLAGTGELFF. The CDR3 DNA reads TGTGCCAGTAGTAAGAGACTAGCCGGGACCGGGGAGCTGTTTTTT.

CDR3 in amino acids: CSVVSVDEQYF. The CDR3, as DNA: TGCAGCGTTGTATCTGTCGACGAGCAGTACTTC. The gene calls are TRBV29-1 and TRBJ2-7, with D uncertain. V was trimmed by 4 bases and J by 5 bases, leaving 9 bases between them. The germline CDR1 and CDR2 sequences are SQVTM and ANQGSEA. This CDR3 region has 11 residues.

V usage is TRBV18 and J usage is TRBJ1-1; 8 bases match TRBD1. The CDR3 has 14 residues. With 6 bases clipped from V and 3 bases from J, the junction kept 6 bases outside the gene matches. Germline V gives CDR1 KGHSH, CDR2 LQKENI. Here the CDR3 DNA reads TGTGCCAGCTCCCTCCAGGGGGCGGACACTGAAGCTTTCTTT. It yields the protein CASSLQGADTEAFF.

This sequence joins TRBV4-2 and TRBJ1-6; D ambiguous. V shed 3 bases and J shed 9 bases, with 6 bases lying between them. Germline V gives CDR1 LGHNA, CDR2 YNFKEQ. The CDR3 is 12 residues long. CDR3 loop: CASSHALSPLHF. CDR3 coding DNA: TGTGCCAGCAGCCACGCGCTTTCACCCCTCCACTTT.